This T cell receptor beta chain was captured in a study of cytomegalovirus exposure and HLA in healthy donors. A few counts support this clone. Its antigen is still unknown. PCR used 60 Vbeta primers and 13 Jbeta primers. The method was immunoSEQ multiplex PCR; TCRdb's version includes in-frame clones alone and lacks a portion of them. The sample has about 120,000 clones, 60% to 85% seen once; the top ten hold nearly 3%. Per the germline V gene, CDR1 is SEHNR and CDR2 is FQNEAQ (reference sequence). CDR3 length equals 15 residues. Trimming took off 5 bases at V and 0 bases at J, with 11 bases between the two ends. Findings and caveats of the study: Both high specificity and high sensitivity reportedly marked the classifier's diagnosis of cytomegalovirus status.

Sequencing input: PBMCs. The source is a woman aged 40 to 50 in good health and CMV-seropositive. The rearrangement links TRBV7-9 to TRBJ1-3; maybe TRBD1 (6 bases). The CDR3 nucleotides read TGTGCCAGCAGCCGTGCAGGGGTCTCTGGAAACACCATATATTTT. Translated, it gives CASSRAGVSGNTIYF.